Within the sample, the clone carrying this TCR beta chain is medium-sized. At one of its ends the junction is not consistent with the germline gene, which may arise from a read error. This specimen comes from a study of tumor-infiltrating lymphocytes in oesophageal squamous cell carcinoma. The germline V gene has CDR1 SEHNR and CDR2 FQNEAQ (reference sequence). The CDR3 has 17 residues. TCRdb passed the PCR reads through MiXCR, listing each CDR3 protein once. The table includes fewer than 20,000 distinct CDR3 sequences, 40% to 45% detected once. The gene calls are TRBV7-9 and TRBJ1-6; possibly TRBD1 for D (6 bases). The origin of this receptor is a male donor with esophageal squamous cell carcinoma. The sample consisted of esophageal tumor tissue. CDR3 DNA: TGTGCCAGCAGCCTAGCCGGGACATCCCCCGCGGGGTCACCCCTCCACTTT. The encoded protein is CASSLAGTSPAGSPLHF.